These 19 T cell receptor beta chains came from one sample sequenced in a study of blood T cell repertoires in COVID-19. Clones were sequenced by immunoSEQ multiplex PCR, and TCRdb holds only the in-frame ones, with some missing. The table has approximately 200,000 clones, about 80% seen once. Sample: peripheral blood. These receptors came from a woman at least 80 years old with COVID-19, enrolled during active disease.

The chain employs TRBV6-1 and TRBJ2-5, with a possible D match to TRBD2 (6 bases). V was trimmed by 2 bases and J by 4 bases, leaving 11 bases between them. The CDR3 runs 14 residues. CDR1 and CDR2 from the germline V gene are MNHNS and SASEGT. The CDR3 here is CASSETTGGETQYF. CDR3 sequence (DNA): TGTGCCAGCAGTGAAACTACCGGGGGAGAGACCCAGTACTTC.

This clone was seen a handful of times. The chain combines TRBV3-1 (or the pseudogene TRBV3-2) with TRBJ1-1; D unclear. The CDR3 is 16 residues long. Germline V gene sequence: CDR1 LGHDT, CDR2 YNNKEL (reference sequence). V lost 0 bases and J 3 bases, leaving 14 bases between the germline ends. DNA of the CDR3: TGTGCCAGCAGCCAAGATCCCCCGCGGGTTGACACTGAAGCTTTCTTT. Translating it yields CASSQDPPRVDTEAFF.

The V gene is TRBV15, the J gene TRBJ2-4; 11 bases match TRBD1. The CDR3 has 15 residues. Germline trimming cut 0 bases from V and 8 bases from J; bases unmatched to any gene: 3. Germline values: CDR1 LNHNV, CDR2 YYDKDF (reference sequence). CDR3 region: CATSREWTGGYIQYF. CDR3 sequence (DNA): TGTGCCACCAGCAGAGAATGGACAGGGGGCTACATTCAGTACTTC.

The J gene is TRBJ2-1, the V gene TRBV3-1 (or the pseudogene TRBV3-2); D may be TRBD2 (5 bases). V lost 1 base and J 10 bases, leaving 8 bases between the germline ends. The CDR3 contains 12 residues. From germline, CDR1 is LGHDT and CDR2 YNNKEL (reference sequence). CDR3 protein: CASSQGPGEQFF. CDR3 sequence (DNA): TGTGCCAGCAGCCAAGGGCCGGGAGAGCAGTTCTTC.

This chain links TRBV7-3 with TRBJ2-1; 10 bases are shared with TRBD2. The CDR3 runs to 17 residues. J gave up 7 bases and V 5 bases, and 14 bases lay outside the gene matches. Germline lookup yields CDR1 SGHTA and CDR2 FQGTGA. This CDR3 is CASSPLAGLAGDNEQFF. The CDR3 nucleotides read TGTGCCAGCAGCCCTCTCGCTGGGCTAGCGGGAGATAATGAGCAGTTCTTC.

This chain uses TRBV6-5 with TRBJ1-5, with 7 bases lining up with TRBD1. Germline V gene lookup returns CDR1 MNHEY and CDR2 SVGAGI. The length of the CDR3 is 14 residues. J gave up 4 bases and V 5 bases, and 5 bases lay outside the gene matches. CDR3 bases: TGTGCCAGCAGTCATGGACAGGTAAATCAGCCCCAGCATTTT. Translated: CASSHGQVNQPQHF.

The gene calls are TRBV5-1 and TRBJ2-7; TRBD1 aligns across 8 bases. Germline-derived CDR1 and CDR2 are SGHRS and YFSETQ. The CDR3 loop spans 14 amino acids. Germline trimming cut 4 bases from V and 0 bases from J; bases unmatched to any gene: 3. In DNA form, the CDR3 reads TGCGCCAGCAGCACCGGGACAGGCTCCTACGAGCAGTACTTC. This encodes CASSTGTGSYEQYF.

The chain uses TRBV18 and TRBJ1-4; D is uncertain. Germline assignment: CDR1 KGHSH and CDR2 LQKENI. With 5 bases removed from V and 8 bases from J, the gap between germline ends came to 15 bases. The CDR3 totals 14 residues. The DNA of the CDR3 is TGTGCCAGCTCAGAGGGTACAAACAACGAAAAACTGTTTTTT. Translation: CASSEGTNNEKLFF. Looking up the rest from reference TRBV18 and TRBJ1-4 gives the full variable domain: NAGVMQNPRHLVRRRGQEARLRCSPMKGHSHVYWYRQLPEEGLKFMVYLQKENIIDESGMPKERFSAEFPKEGPSILRIQQVVRGDSAAYFCASSEGTNNEKLFFGSGTQLSVL.

This clone turned up a few times. The chain carries TRBV5-1 and TRBJ2-3; 8 bases fit TRBD1. The V segment lost 5 bases and the J segment 8 bases; nucleotides outside the gene matches: 10. Germline values: CDR1 SGHRS, CDR2 YFSETQ. There are 14 residues in the CDR3. The CDR3 DNA follows: TGCGCCAGCAGTCCCGGACAGGGCGGAGGTACGCAGTATTTT. This codes for CASSPGQGGGTQYF.

V gene TRBV10-2 combines with J gene TRBJ1-3; the D is unclear. Looked up from germline, CDR1 is WSHSY and CDR2 is SAAADI. This CDR3 is 15 amino acids long. V dropped 10 bases and J dropped 0 bases, with 16 bases sitting between them. The CDR3: CATRTAGNSGNTIYF. The CDR3 DNA reads TGCGCCACTAGAACGGCGGGGAACTCTGGAAACACCATATATTTT.

This chain joins TRBV10-3 and TRBJ1-3; 10 bases align to TRBD1. The germline V gene has CDR1 ENHRY and CDR2 SYGVKD. The CDR3 loop spans 17 amino acids. With 2 bases clipped from V and 4 bases from J, the junction kept 8 bases outside the gene matches. The CDR3 DNA is TGTGCCATCAGTGAGGCCCGGACAGGGGGAGGCGGAAACACCATATATTTT. It specifies CAISEARTGGGGNTIYF.

V and J are TRBV28 and TRBJ1-1; D is unclear. CDR3 size: 13 residues. V lost 8 bases and J 1 base, leaving 11 bases between the germline ends. Looked up from germline, CDR1 is MDHEN and CDR2 is SYDVKM. The DNA of the CDR3 is TGTGCCAGCGGGTATGGAGGGAACACTGAAGCTTTCTTT. It is translated as CASGYGGNTEAFF.

V is TRBV11-2 and J is TRBJ2-1; maybe TRBD2 (6 bases). This CDR3 has 13 residues. CDR1 and CDR2 (germline): SGHAT, FQNNGV. V dropped 0 bases and J dropped 9 bases, with 9 bases sitting between them. In DNA form, the CDR3 reads TGTGCCAGCAGCTTAGAGCCAGCGGGTGAGCAGTTCTTC. This sequence encodes CASSLEPAGEQFF.

V is TRBV5-1 and J is TRBJ1-4, with 9 bases fitting TRBD1. Germline CDR1 is SGHRS and CDR2 is YFSETQ. The junction had 1 base not matched to a gene; V was cut back by 3 bases and J by 4 bases. There are 14 residues in the CDR3. CDR3: CASSSDRGNEKLFF. The CDR3 DNA reads TGCGCCAGCAGCTCGGACAGGGGTAATGAAAAACTGTTTTTT.

This clone has more than one count but fewer than ten. V gene TRBV18 combines with J gene TRBJ1-1; maybe TRBD1 (5 bases). Trimming cost V 4 bases and J 3 bases, with 9 bases left between them. CDR1 and CDR2 (germline): KGHSH, LQKENI. This CDR3 is built from 13 residues. The CDR3 nucleotides read TGTGCCAGCTCACAGGGGAGGGACACTGAAGCTTTCTTT. This gives the protein CASSQGRDTEAFF.

The V call is TRBV11-2, the J call TRBJ1-1; D is uncertain. Germline CDR1 is SGHAT and CDR2 is FQNNGV. The CDR3 is 11 residues long. V lost 4 bases and J lost 11, with 11 bases in between. This CDR3 reads CASSSPGIAFF. DNA of the CDR3: TGTGCCAGCAGCTCCCCCGGGATCGCTTTCTTT.

The CDR3: CASSIQGPSYEQYF. DNA for the CDR3: TGTGCCAGCAGTATACAGGGGCCTTCCTACGAGCAGTACTTC. This chain uses TRBV2 with TRBJ2-7, with TRBD1 matching over 7 bases. V was pared by 5 bases and J by 1 base, with 5 bases of the junction left unmatched. This CDR3 spans 14 amino acids. CDR1 and CDR2 (germline): SNHLY, FYNNEI.

This clone was detected a few times. V and J are TRBV27 and TRBJ2-5; 7 nucleotides match TRBD2. The germline V gene encodes CDR1 MNHEY and CDR2 SMNVEV (reference sequence). The CDR3 is made up of 14 amino acids. With 4 bases clipped from V and 3 bases from J, the junction kept 5 bases outside the gene matches. CDR3 sequence reads: CASSWSGIEETQYF. CDR3 DNA: TGTGCCAGCAGTTGGAGCGGGATAGAAGAGACCCAGTACTTC.

The chain has TRBV5-6 and TRBJ1-1, with TRBD1 matching 11 bases. The CDR3 consists of 17 residues. Trimming at V came to 3 bases and at J to 9 bases, leaving 16 bases not matched to a gene. Germline assignment: CDR1 SGHDT and CDR2 YYEEEE. The CDR3 is CASSSGISGQGVGQAFF. CDR3 DNA sequence: TGTGCCAGCAGCTCGGGGATCTCGGGACAGGGGGTAGGGCAAGCTTTCTTT.